The 5 T cell receptor beta chains in this list originate from one sample, sequenced in a study of metastatic and nonmetastatic thyroid tumors. All patients were untreated before thyroid surgery. TCRdb re-clonotyped the PCR reads via MiXCR. Found here are tens of thousands of clones, over 9.5% of them singletons; the top ten hold about 10%. Source material: blood. The receptor source for this set is a female donor with papillary thyroid cancer or a benign thyroid nodule (not recorded which). Some clones in this sample may be carry-over from other donors' samples.

This clone appeared many times. The genes are TRBV19 and TRBJ2-2; 7 bases line up with TRBD2. The CDR3 has 15 residues. The V segment lost 6 bases and the J segment 2 bases; nucleotides outside the gene matches: 6. The germline V gene encodes CDR1 LNHDA and CDR2 SQIVND (reference sequence). CDR3 in amino acids: CASRRPGLNTGELFF. CDR3 DNA: TGTGCCAGTAGAAGACCGGGACTAAACACCGGGGAGCTGTTTTTT.

The chain recombines TRBV24-1 with TRBJ2-1; 12 positions agree with TRBD2. Germline V gives CDR1 KGHDR, CDR2 SFDVKD. After removal of 3 bases from V and 0 bases from J, the junction contained 23 bases not matched to a gene. CDR3 length equals 24 residues. The CDR3 coding sequence is TGTGCCACCAGTGATATACCGGGACGGAGACCACTCGGACTAGCGGGGAGCTCCTACAATGAGCAGTTCTTC. Its protein is CATSDIPGRRPLGLAGSSYNEQFF.

Ten or more counts support this clone. J is TRBJ1-1 and V is TRBV6-1; D possibly corresponds to TRBD1 (6 bases). This CDR3 has 13 residues. V lost 8 bases, J lost 6 bases, and 16 bases lay in between. The germline CDR1 and CDR2 sequences are MNHNS and SASEGT. The CDR3 DNA follows: TGTGCCAGCCGCCTGGGGGCCGGGGCTGAAGCTTTCTTT. Protein product: CASRLGAGAEAFF.

This clone occurred many times. The CDR3 DNA follows: TGTGCCAGCAGCTTAGGGACGCAATGGACAGATACGCAGTATTTT. Translated, it gives CASSLGTQWTDTQYF. V and J are TRBV7-9 and TRBJ2-3; D is undetermined. CDR3 length: 15 amino acids. Trimming stripped 1 base from V and 3 bases from J, with 11 bases between. The germline gives CDR1 SEHNR, CDR2 FQNEAQ (reference sequence).

This clone was recorded many times. This chain uses TRBV7-3 with TRBJ2-2; D unclear. V was clipped by 5 bases and J by 7 bases, with 14 bases between them. Germline V gives CDR1 SGHTA, CDR2 FQGTGA. The CDR3 has 14 residues. The DNA of the CDR3 is TGTGCCAGCAGCACCGGGCCCTACAACGGGGAGCTGTTTTTT. Translating it yields CASSTGPYNGELFF.